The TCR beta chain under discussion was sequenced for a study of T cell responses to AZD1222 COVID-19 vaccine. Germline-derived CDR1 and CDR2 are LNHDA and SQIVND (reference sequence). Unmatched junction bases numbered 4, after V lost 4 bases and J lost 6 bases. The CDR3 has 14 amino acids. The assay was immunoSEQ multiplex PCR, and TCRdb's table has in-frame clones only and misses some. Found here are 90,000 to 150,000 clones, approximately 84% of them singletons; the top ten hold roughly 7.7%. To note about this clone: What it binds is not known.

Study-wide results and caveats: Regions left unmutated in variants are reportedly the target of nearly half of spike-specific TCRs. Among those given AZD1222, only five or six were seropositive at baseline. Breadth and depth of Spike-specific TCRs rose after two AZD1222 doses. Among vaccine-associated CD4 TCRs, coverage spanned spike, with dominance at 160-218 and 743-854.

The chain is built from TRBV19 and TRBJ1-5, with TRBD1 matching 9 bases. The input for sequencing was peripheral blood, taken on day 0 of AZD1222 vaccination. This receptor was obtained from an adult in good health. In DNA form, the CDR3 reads TGTGCCAGTAGTACTAAGACAGGGGGTCAGCCCCAGCATTTT. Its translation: CASSTKTGGQPQHF.